This T cell receptor beta chain was obtained from a study of identical twins. This CDR3 contains 11 residues. Germline lookup yields CDR1 LGHDT and CDR2 YNNKEL (reference sequence). Trimming cost V 7 bases and J 5 bases, with 8 bases left between them. TCRdb used MiXCR to reprocess the 5' RACE reads, holding one entry per CDR3 protein. The table shows just over 500,000 distinct CDR3 sequences, with 22% occurring only once. Broader study findings: Recombination models fit unrelated individuals' TCR alpha sharing but underestimated twins'. Out-of-frame alpha sequences shared by twins were enriched for low generation probability.

Concerning this clonotype: No antigen is known for it.

These data are also associated with another study on T cells expressing NK-cell markers. That investigation notes: Sorted T-cell subsets CD3+CD56+NKG2C+, CD3+CD56+NKG2C- and CD3+CD56-NKG2C+ were TCR beta-sequenced. Within the sequenced cohort of eight donors, seven exhibited HCMV seropositivity and one was seronegative.

Sequences were obtained from CD4+ T cells sorted from blood. V is TRBV3-1 and J is TRBJ2-5, with D perhaps matching TRBD1 or TRBD2 (5 bases each). The sequence derives from a woman under 30 in good health. The chain's CDR3 is CASTWGETQYF. The CDR3 DNA follows: TGTGCCAGCACCTGGGGGGAGACCCAGTACTTC.